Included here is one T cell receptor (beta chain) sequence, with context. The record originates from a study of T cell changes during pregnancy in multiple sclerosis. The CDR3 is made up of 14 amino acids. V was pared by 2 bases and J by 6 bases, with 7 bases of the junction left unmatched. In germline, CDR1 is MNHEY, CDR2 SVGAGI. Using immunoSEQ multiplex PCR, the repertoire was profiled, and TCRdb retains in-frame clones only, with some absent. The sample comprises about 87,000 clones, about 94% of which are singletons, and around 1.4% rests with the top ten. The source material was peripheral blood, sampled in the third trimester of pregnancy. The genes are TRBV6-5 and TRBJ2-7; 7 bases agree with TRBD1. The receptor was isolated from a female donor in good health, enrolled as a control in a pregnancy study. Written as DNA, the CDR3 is TGTGCCAGCAGTTACGTATTAGACAGGGCCGAGCAGTACTTC. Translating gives CASSYVLDRAEQYF.